This T cell receptor (beta chain) was recovered during a study of identical twins. One entry per CDR3 protein, called by TCRdb with MiXCR from the 5' RACE reads. Among 500,000 to 550,000 distinct CDR3 sequences, more than 20% were seen once, and the ten largest hold 0.4% to 0.6%. This clonotype was observed a few times. The V end lost 4 bases, the J end lost 8 bases, and 15 bases lay between the germline ends. Germline-derived CDR1 and CDR2 are SQVTM and ANQGSEA. The CDR3 has 13 amino acids. These data were also filed under a second study, of yellow fever vaccine responses in identical twins.

The chain couples TRBV29-1 to TRBJ2-4; perhaps TRBD1 as D (5 bases). This TCR was recovered from a woman aged 18-29 years in good health. The specimen sequenced was CD4+ T cells sorted from blood. The CDR3 DNA reads TGCAGCGTTGGGCAGGGCCATGTGGACATTCAGTACTTC. Residues: CSVGQGHVDIQYF. The full variable domain, its missing parts supplied by reference TRBV29-1 and TRBJ2-4, is SAVISQKPSRDICQRGTSLTIQCQVDSQVTMMFWYRQQPGQSLTLIATANQGSEATYESGFVIDKFPISRPNLTFSTLTVSNMSPEDSSIYLCSVGQGHVDIQYFGAGTRLSVL.